The rows below give T cell receptor beta chains drawn from one sample of a study of shared clonotypes between healthy human individuals. Using immunoSEQ multiplex PCR, the repertoire was profiled, and TCRdb retains in-frame clones only, with some absent. Among approximately 980,000 clones, more than 75% were seen once, and the ten largest hold about 1.5%. Source material: memory CD4+ T cells sorted from blood. These receptors were taken from a man aged 18 to 30 in good health. The CDR3 runs from the conserved cysteine through the conserved F or W. The order of the fields is J gene, clone size, D gene, V gene, CDR3 DNA, CDR3 protein. D genes are given only for firm matches. Rows give clone size only sometimes, using once, few, many, or a class for an expanded clone.

TRBJ2-1	NA	TRBD1	TRBV7-9	TGTGCCAGCAGCGACGACAGGGCGATACAGAATGAGCAGTTCTTC	CASSDDRAIQNEQFF
TRBJ1-5	NA	TRBD1	TRBV2	TGTGCCAGCAGTGGGGACAGGCCGCAGGGTCCCCAGCATTTT	CASSGDRPQGPQHF
TRBJ1-1	NA	NA	TRBV28	TGTGCCAGCAGTTTATTTGGGGGATTGAACACTGAAGCTTTCTTT	CASSLFGGLNTEAFF
TRBJ2-7	NA	TRBD2	TRBV5-1	TGCGCCAGCAGCCCCGGGACTAGCGGGACTAACTACGAGCAGTACTTC	CASSPGTSGTNYEQYF
TRBJ2-7	NA	TRBD1	TRBV5-1	TGCGCCAGCAGCCAGATGGGACAGAGCTACGAGCAGTACTTC	CASSQMGQSYEQYF
TRBJ2-1	NA	TRBD2	TRBV4-1	TGCGCCAGCAGCCGGAAAAGCGGGAGGTTATCGGAAAATGAGCAGTTCTTC	CASSRKSGRLSENEQFF
TRBJ2-5	NA	TRBD2	TRBV4-3	TGCGCCAGCAGCCAAGTCGCTAGCGGGAGTGGAGGGCAACGGGAGACCCAGTACTTC	CASSQVASGSGGQRETQYF
TRBJ2-3	NA	NA	TRBV30	TGTGCCTGGAGTGGGGTAATTCGCACAGATACGCAGTATTTT	CAWSGVIRTDTQYF
TRBJ1-2	few	NA	TRBV2	TGTGCCAGCAGTGAAGGGCAGGGGCTATACTATGGCTACACCTTC	CASSEGQGLYYGYTF
TRBJ2-1	NA	TRBD2	TRBV5-6	TGTGCCAGCAGCCCGGAGGGCGGGAGGGCCTGGAATGAGCAGTTCTTC	CASSPEGGRAWNEQFF
TRBJ1-5	NA	NA	TRBV19	TGTGCCAGTAGCGAAGGATCGGATCAGCCCCAGCATTTT	CASSEGSDQPQHF
TRBJ1-2	NA	NA	TRBV11-2	TGTGCCAGCAGCTTCGGGGGAGGCTACACCTTC	CASSFGGGYTF
TRBJ1-1	few	NA	TRBV29-1	TGCAGCGTGGCCGGGACTGCTGCAGAAGCTTTCTTT	CSVAGTAAEAFF
TRBJ1-2	many	NA	TRBV30	TGTGCCTGGAGTGGTACCTATGGCTACACCTTC	CAWSGTYGYTF
TRBJ2-3	NA	NA	TRBV10-1	TGCGCCAGCAGTGAGAATCGTGGGACAGATACGCAGTATTTT	CASSENRGTDTQYF
TRBJ2-1	NA	NA	TRBV6-5	TGTGCCAGCAGGGCTAGCTCCTACAATGAGCAGTTCTTC	CASRASSYNEQFF
TRBJ2-3	NA	TRBD1	TRBV25-1	TGTGCCAGCAGTGACGGGACAGTTAGCACAGATACGCAGTATTTT	CASSDGTVSTDTQYF
TRBJ2-7	NA	NA	TRBV7-9	TGTGCCAGCAGCTTAGGGGCCCAGGGATACGAGCAGTACTTC	CASSLGAQGYEQYF
TRBJ2-5	few	NA	TRBV7-8	TGTGCCAGCAGCTCTCAAGAGACCCAGTACTTC	CASSSQETQYF
TRBJ2-3	NA	TRBD1	TRBV11-1	TGTGCCAGCAGCGCTAGGACAGGGGCAGATACGCAGTATTTT	CASSARTGADTQYF
TRBJ2-3	NA	TRBD1	TRBV11-2	TGTGCCAGCAGCCTCCGGACAGGCCCTGATACGCAGTATTTT	CASSLRTGPDTQYF
TRBJ2-5	NA	TRBD1	TRBV5-1	TGCGCCAGCAGCCAAGGACAGGCGGAGACCCAGTACTTC	CASSQGQAETQYF
TRBJ1-5	NA	NA	TRBV30	TGTGCCTGGAGTAAAGATAGCAATCAGCCCCAGCATTTT	CAWSKDSNQPQHF
TRBJ2-7	NA	NA	TRBV5-5	TGTGCCAGCAGCTTGGCCGCCAGGGATGGCTACGAGCAGTACTTC	CASSLAARDGYEQYF
TRBJ1-4	NA	NA	TRBV4-1	TGCGCCAGCAGCCAGATTTTGGAAAAACTGTTTTTT	CASSQILEKLFF
TRBJ1-4	NA	TRBD1	TRBV11-2	TGTGCCAGCAGCCTTAACAGGGGAACTAATGAAAAACTGTTTTTT	CASSLNRGTNEKLFF
TRBJ1-2	NA	TRBD1	TRBV6-4	TGTGCCAGCAGTGACGGTACCGGGACAGGTGTAACGGGCTACACCTTC	CASSDGTGTGVTGYTF
TRBJ2-1	once	NA	TRBV29-1	TGCAGCCTCGCGGGGCTCGGGGTGAATGAGCAGTTCTTC	CSLAGLGVNEQFF
TRBJ1-1	NA	NA	TRBV5-5	TGTGCCAGCAGCTTTTCAGGGATGAACACTGAAGCTTTCTTT	CASSFSGMNTEAFF
TRBJ2-1	once	TRBD2	TRBV15	TGTGCCACCAGCACCAACCCTAGCGGGGGTTACAATGAGCAGTTCTTC	CATSTNPSGGYNEQFF
TRBJ2-5	NA	TRBD1	TRBV10-3	TGTGCCATCAGTGAGAGGACAGGGGTTCAAGAGACCCAGTACTTC	CAISERTGVQETQYF
TRBJ2-5	NA	NA	TRBV5-1	TGCGCCAGCAGCTTCACCAGTCAAGAGACCCAGTACTTC	CASSFTSQETQYF
TRBJ2-1	NA	TRBD2	TRBV27	TGTGCCAGCAGTTTATGGATAGCGGCGGGGGATGAGCAGTTCTTC	CASSLWIAAGDEQFF
TRBJ2-5	NA	NA	TRBV6-6	TGTGCCACCCTGGGCAGTCTTCTTGTCCAGTACTTC	CATLGSLLVQYF
TRBJ2-1	NA	NA	TRBV10-1	TGCGCCAGCAGTGAACTGGACACTTACAATGAGCAGTTCTTC	CASSELDTYNEQFF
TRBJ1-2	NA	TRBD1	TRBV5-1	TGCGCCAGCAGCTGGGAGGGGGCGAACTATGGCTACACCTTC	CASSWEGANYGYTF
TRBJ2-7	NA	TRBD1	TRBV5-1	TGCGCCAGCAGCCAAGGGACAGGGGGCAAGCAGTACTTC	CASSQGTGGKQYF
TRBJ2-7	NA	NA	TRBV19	TGTGCCAGTAGTGGGATTTACTACGAGCAGTACTTC	CASSGIYYEQYF
TRBJ2-4	NA	NA	TRBV5-6	TGTGCCAGCAGCTTAACAGCCGGTCCGAGGGACATTCAGTACTTC	CASSLTAGPRDIQYF
TRBJ2-2	NA	TRBD2	TRBV4-3	TGCGCCAGCAGCCAAAAAGGAGCGGGAGTATCCACCGGGGAGCTGTTTTTT	CASSQKGAGVSTGELFF
TRBJ1-4	NA	TRBD1	TRBV4-3	TGCGCCAGCAGCCAAGCCAGGGGGCAAAAACTGTTTTTT	CASSQARGQKLFF
TRBJ2-6	NA	NA	TRBV5-4	TGTGCCAGCAGCCCTACAGGGTCTGGGGCCAACGTCCTGACTTTC	CASSPTGSGANVLTF
TRBJ1-2	NA	NA	TRBV10-3	TGTGCCGCCTGGGTGGGTAACTATGGCTACACCTTC	CAAWVGNYGYTF
TRBJ2-3	NA	NA	TRBV2	TGTGCCAGCAGTGGTAGCGCAGATACGCAGTATTTT	CASSGSADTQYF
TRBJ2-7	NA	NA	TRBV9	TGTGCCAGCAGCGTAGGAAGCGGTAGCTCCTACGAGCAGTACTTC	CASSVGSGSSYEQYF
TRBJ2-4	NA	NA	TRBV7-9	TGTGCCAGCAGCTCCCCCAGGGGTTACATTCAGTACTTC	CASSSPRGYIQYF
TRBJ1-2	NA	NA	TRBV27	TGTGCCAGCAGCGACCAGAACTATGGCTACACCTTC	CASSDQNYGYTF
TRBJ2-1	NA	TRBD2	TRBV9	TGTGCCAGCAGCTCGTCTTCGACTAGCGGGAAGGCGCAGTTCTTC	CASSSSSTSGKAQFF
TRBJ2-7	NA	NA	TRBV2	TGTGCCAGCAGACTACCGGGACTCCTTTTTGAGCAGTACTTC	CASRLPGLLFEQYF
TRBJ1-4	NA	NA	TRBV6-1	TGTGCCAGCAGTGAAGAAGGTCGTCGGGAAAAACTGTTTTTT	CASSEEGRREKLFF
TRBJ2-7	NA	NA	TRBV14	TGTGCCAGCAGCCAAGCAGGGGCTAGCGGCTACGAGCAGTACTTC	CASSQAGASGYEQYF
TRBJ2-2	NA	NA	TRBV11-2	TGTGCCAGCAGCCCAACTAGCTTGATGTCCGGGGAGCTGTTTTTT	CASSPTSLMSGELFF
TRBJ2-3	NA	NA	TRBV18	TGTGCCAGCTCACCACCAGGGGCGGTAGATACGCAGTATTTT	CASSPPGAVDTQYF